The 7 T cell receptor beta chains listed next were all sequenced from one sample in a study of blood T cell repertoires in COVID-19. Profiling relied on immunoSEQ multiplex PCR, and the TCRdb table lists in-frame clones only, not all of them. Altogether a few hundred thousand clones are present, about 91% being singletons, with the ten largest covering over 9.5%. Sequenced input: peripheral blood. The receptors derive from a woman aged 45-60 years with COVID-19, enrolled during active disease.

The chain employs TRBV20-1 and TRBJ1-5; no clear D gene. This CDR3 has 15 amino acids. The germline V gene has CDR1 DFQATT and CDR2 SNEGSKA (reference sequence). The V gene lost 3 bases and the J gene lost 2 bases, with 14 bases spanning the gap. The CDR3 protein is CSASTQTRGNQPQHF. The DNA of the CDR3 is TGCAGTGCTAGTACACAGACCCGTGGCAATCAGCCCCAGCATTTT.

CDR3 sequence: CASSFGEGDAEQFF. DNA for the CDR3: TGCGCCAGCAGCTTCGGCGAGGGGGATGCTGAGCAGTTCTTC. V is TRBV5-1 and J is TRBJ2-1, with D perhaps TRBD1 (6 bases). The CDR3 consists of 14 residues. V lost 2 bases, J lost 9 bases, and 15 bases lay in between. Germline V CDR1 and CDR2: SGHRS, YFSETQ.

V and J are TRBV12-3 or TRBV12-4 and TRBJ1-5, with no clear D. The CDR3 is made up of 13 amino acids. V gave up 4 bases and J gave up 7 bases, with 11 bases separating them. For the CDR3, the DNA is TGTGCCAGCAGTTCCACGGGGATACAGCCCCAGCATTTT. The encoded protein is CASSSTGIQPQHF.

This clone came up once. V usage is TRBV18 and J usage is TRBJ1-1; weak D call: TRBD1 (6 bases). Germline CDR1 reads KGHSH; CDR2 reads LQKENI. V gave up 2 bases and J gave up 2 bases, with 12 bases separating them. The CDR3 is 15 amino acids. CDR3 DNA sequence: TGTGCCAGCTCACCAAACCGGGACACAAACACTGAAGCTTTCTTT. This translates into CASSPNRDTNTEAFF.

The V call is TRBV27, the J call TRBJ2-1, with a possible D match to TRBD2 (5 bases). Germline V gene data show CDR1 as MNHEY and CDR2 as SMNVEV (reference sequence). CDR3 length equals 15 residues. V was clipped by 0 bases and J by 7 bases, with 13 bases between them. The CDR3 bases are TGTGCCAGCAGTTTATCGACCCCCCGAGGGAATGAGCAGTTCTTC. Encoded protein: CASSLSTPRGNEQFF.

The rearrangement joins TRBV7-2 to TRBJ1-6, with D perhaps matching TRBD1 (5 bases). CDR3 length equals 13 residues. Germline V gene sequence: CDR1 SGHTA, CDR2 FQGNSA. Between the trimmed V and J ends, which lost 4 bases and 10 bases, there was a span of 11 bases. Written as DNA, the CDR3 is TGTGCCAGCAGCTGGGGGGAAGGCTCACCCCTCCACTTT. Translated, it gives CASSWGEGSPLHF.

The chain combines TRBV7-9 with TRBJ2-1; 9 bases are a match to TRBD1. The CDR3 is made up of 15 amino acids. Trimming took 6 bases from V and 7 from J; bases not matched to a gene: 10. Germline CDR1 reads SEHNR; CDR2 reads FQNEAQ (reference sequence). The CDR3 region is CASSPGGTGTNEQFF. Here the CDR3 DNA reads TGTGCCAGCAGTCCTGGGGGGACAGGGACGAATGAGCAGTTCTTC.